The 28 T cell receptor beta chains given below trace back to one sample, sequenced in a study of CD8+ T cells in alopecia areata (dated by TCRdb to the late 2010s). Receptor amplification or capture employed the immunoSEQ multiplex PCR assay. To provide template for TCR sequencing, every sample had RNA extracted and reverse transcribed into cDNA. Not all clones reach the TCRdb copy of this immuneACCESS table, which keeps in-frame sequences only. Checked studies attribute under half of the gap to unresolved V genes and leave the rest unexplained. The sample table records fewer than 250,000 clones; roughly two fifths of these occur just once. Jointly, the top ten make up 2.6% of the sample. The treatment or condition label here, explained by the study, means: oral pan-JAK inhibitor, 5-10 mg twice daily. Sequencing used CD4+ T cells sorted from blood, obtained at approximately week 37, from a patient treated with tofacitinib. The receptor set was obtained from a human donor with alopecia areata.

About this clone: One end of the junction does not line up with germline, which may come from a read error. The genes are TRBV5-4 and TRBJ2-1; 8 bases line up with TRBD2. Germline lookup yields CDR1 SGHNT and CDR2 YYREEE (reference sequence). The CDR3 has 15 amino acids. In DNA, the CDR3 is TGTGCCAGCAACTTGGCGACGGGAGGGGCCGTTGAGCAGTTCTTC. Translating gives CASNLATGGAVEQFF. The full variable domain, in which reference TRBV5-4 and TRBJ2-1 provide the parts outside the CDR3, is ETGVTQSPTHLIKTRGQQVTLRCSSQSGHNTVSWYQQALGQGPQFIFQYYREEENGRGNFPPRFSGLQFPNYSSELNVNALELDDSALYLCASNLATGGAVEQFFGPGTRLTVL.

V is TRBV5-6 and J is TRBJ2-7, with 15 bases aligning to TRBD2. Germline V gene lookup returns CDR1 SGHDT and CDR2 YYEEEE. The CDR3 totals 15 residues. The trim removed 4 bases at V and 4 bases at J, leaving 3 bases unmatched. The CDR3, as DNA: TGTGCCAGCAGCACGGGACTAGCGGGAGGTTACGAGCAGTACTTC. Encoded protein: CASSTGLAGGYEQYF.

V and J are TRBV29-1 and TRBJ2-5; D may be TRBD1 (6 bases). The end of the DNA fits TRBJ2-7 better, so the J call may be wrong. There are 12 residues in the CDR3. Germline CDR1 is SQVTM and CDR2 is ANQGSEA. The CDR3 here is CSVVQGLHEQYF. CDR3 nucleotide sequence: TGCAGCGTTGTACAGGGTTTGCACGAGCAGTACTTC.

In DNA, the CDR3 is TGTGCCAGCAGCCCCCAGCCGACAGGGAACAATGAGCAGTTCTTC. It yields the protein CASSPQPTGNNEQFF. The chain combines TRBV9 with TRBJ2-1; the match to TRBD1 covers 7 bases. This CDR3 is 15 amino acids long. Germline assignment: CDR1 SGDLS and CDR2 YYNGEE. Trimming removed 4 bases from V and 5 bases from J; junction bases left unmatched: 9.

The V gene is TRBV6-1, the J gene TRBJ2-1; 13 bases map to TRBD2. The J segment lost 2 bases and the V segment lost 4 bases, leaving 2 bases of the junction unmatched. The CDR3 is made up of 16 amino acids. CDR1 and CDR2 from the germline V gene are MNHNS and SASEGT. The CDR3 sequence is CASSGGTSGTYNEQFF. The DNA for the CDR3 is TGTGCCAGCAGTGGCGGGACTAGCGGGACCTACAATGAGCAGTTCTTC.

A few counts support this clone. The gene calls are TRBV15 and TRBJ2-4, with D possibly TRBD2 on 6 matching bases. V was clipped by 1 base and J by 10 bases, with 17 bases between them. CDR1 is LNHNV and CDR2 is YYDKDF in the germline V gene (reference sequence). CDR3 size: 15 residues. CDR3 coding DNA: TGTGCCACCAGCAGAGTGGCTGTGCGGGGAGGAATTCAGTACTTC. Amino acid sequence: CATSRVAVRGGIQYF.

The gene calls are TRBV18 and TRBJ2-5; maybe TRBD1 (6 bases). Trimming took off 5 bases at V and 1 base at J, with 14 bases between the two ends. Germline loops: CDR1 KGHSH, CDR2 LQKENI. The CDR3 has 15 residues. The chain's CDR3 is CASSALGGGQETQYF. The CDR3 nucleotides read TGTGCCAGCTCAGCCCTTGGGGGCGGCCAAGAGACCCAGTACTTC.

This clone came up a few times. This rearrangement joins TRBV5-1 to TRBJ2-7; no clear D. The CDR3 spans 13 residues. Germline V lookup: CDR1 SGHRS, CDR2 YFSETQ. V dropped 0 bases and J dropped 1 base, with 5 bases sitting between them. The CDR3: CASSLGASYEQYF. CDR3 nucleotide sequence: TGCGCCAGCAGCTTGGGTGCGTCCTACGAGCAGTACTTC.

The genes are TRBV18 and TRBJ2-7; D ambiguous. V was clipped by 0 bases and J by 2 bases, with 8 bases between them. The CDR3 spans 14 residues. Germline V gives CDR1 KGHSH, CDR2 LQKENI. The CDR3 region is CASSPPVPTYEQYF. The CDR3 DNA is TGTGCCAGCTCACCACCCGTACCCACCTACGAGCAGTACTTC.

A remark on this clone: The sample contains more than one DNA sequence encoding this CDR3. J is TRBJ2-7 and V is TRBV27; 7 bases agree with TRBD2. In germline, CDR1 is MNHEY, CDR2 SMNVEV (reference sequence). The CDR3 spans 14 residues. V lost 2 bases, J lost 3 bases, and 4 bases stayed unmatched. The chain's CDR3 is CASSLREGSYEQYF. CDR3 DNA: TGTGCCAGCAGTTTAAGGGAGGGGAGCTACGAGCAGTACTTC.

The sample holds a few counts of this clone. The chain combines TRBV29-1 with TRBJ2-3, with a tentative D call TRBD1 (8 bases). V lost 7 bases to trimming and J lost 7 bases, with 18 bases between them. Germline CDR1 and CDR2: SQVTM and ANQGSEA. The CDR3 is made up of 13 amino acids. CDR3 sequence (DNA): TGCAGCGCCGGGGACTACAGGGGGAATACGCAGTATTTT. Amino acids: CSAGDYRGNTQYF.

This clone was seen a single time. The rearrangement uses TRBV5-1 and TRBJ1-1; unclear D gene. The CDR3 covers 14 residues. Germline V lookup: CDR1 SGHRS, CDR2 YFSETQ. Deletions cut 0 bases from V and 1 base from J, with 7 bases between. The CDR3 reads CASSLGGTNTEAFF. The CDR3, as DNA: TGCGCCAGCAGCTTGGGAGGCACGAACACTGAAGCTTTCTTT. Drawing the rest from reference TRBV5-1 and TRBJ1-1, the complete variable domain is KAGVTQTPRYLIKTRGQQVTLSCSPISGHRSVSWYQQTPGQGLQFLFEYFSETQRNKGNFPGRFSGRQFSNSRSEMNVSTLELGDSALYLCASSLGGTNTEAFFGQGTRLTVV.

This clone has only a few counts. This chain uses TRBV29-1 with TRBJ2-5, with D perhaps matching TRBD2 (6 bases). Between the trimmed V and J ends, which lost 6 bases and 4 bases, there was a span of 12 bases. Germline V gene sequence: CDR1 SQVTM, CDR2 ANQGSEA. CDR3 length: 12 residues. The CDR3 nucleotides are TGCAGCGTCTCTAGCGCAGGAGAGACCCAGTACTTC. Its translation: CSVSSAGETQYF.

This chain connects TRBV7-9 to TRBJ1-5; weak D call: TRBD1 (5 bases). Per germline, CDR1 SEHNR and CDR2 FQNEAQ (reference sequence). There are 15 residues in the CDR3. V was shortened by 3 bases and J by 5 bases, with 14 bases between the two germline ends. The CDR3 loop is CASSFGGVGYQPQHF. Here the CDR3 DNA reads TGTGCCAGCAGCTTTGGGGGGGTCGGCTATCAGCCCCAGCATTTT.

The sample holds a few counts of this clone. This chain uses TRBV5-4 with TRBJ2-3; unclear D gene. V lost 2 bases and J 4 bases, leaving 11 bases between the germline ends. Germline V gene lookup returns CDR1 SGHNT and CDR2 YYREEE (reference sequence). CDR3 length equals 14 residues. The CDR3 nucleotides read TGTGCCAGCAGCTTCGTTAGGGCCGCAGATACGCAGTATTTT. Translating gives CASSFVRAADTQYF. Drawing the rest from reference TRBV5-4 and TRBJ2-3, the complete variable domain is ETGVTQSPTHLIKTRGQQVTLRCSSQSGHNTVSWYQQALGQGPQFIFQYYREEENGRGNFPPRFSGLQFPNYSSELNVNALELDDSALYLCASSFVRAADTQYFGPGTRLTVL.

The chain is built from TRBV5-1 and TRBJ2-7; D gene ambiguous. The CDR3 covers 15 residues. Germline V gene lookup returns CDR1 SGHRS and CDR2 YFSETQ. V shed 4 bases and J shed 2 bases, with 16 bases lying between them. CDR3 residues: CASSLRTSAAYEQYF. The CDR3 nucleotides read TGCGCCAGCAGCCTAAGGACGTCAGCTGCCTACGAGCAGTACTTC. The full variable domain, in which reference TRBV5-1 and TRBJ2-7 provide the parts outside the CDR3, is KAGVTQTPRYLIKTRGQQVTLSCSPISGHRSVSWYQQTPGQGLQFLFEYFSETQRNKGNFPGRFSGRQFSNSRSEMNVSTLELGDSALYLCASSLRTSAAYEQYFGPGTRLTVT.

The gene calls are TRBV6-4 and TRBJ2-5; 7 bases are shared with TRBD2. CDR1 is MRHNA, CDR2 SNTAGT, per germline. CDR3 length equals 16 residues. J was trimmed by 6 bases and V by 0 bases; bases with no gene match: 10. CDR3 sequence: CASSDSREKNLKTQYF. The CDR3 nucleotides are TGTGCCAGCAGTGACTCGCGGGAGAAAAATTTAAAGACCCAGTACTTC.

This chain links TRBV30 with TRBJ2-7; D is uncertain. The CDR3 runs 12 residues. CDR1 is GTSNPN and CDR2 is SVGIG in the germline V gene (reference sequence). V shed 4 bases and J shed 6 bases, with 13 bases lying between them. CDR3 region: CAWNQANGEQYF. CDR3 bases: TGTGCCTGGAATCAGGCGAATGGCGAGCAGTACTTC.

This chain connects TRBV29-1 to TRBJ1-1; 9 positions match TRBD1. The CDR3 spans 14 residues. Germline V gene sequence: CDR1 SQVTM, CDR2 ANQGSEA. V was clipped by 8 bases and J by 5 bases; unmatched bases: 12. The CDR3 DNA is TGCAGCTCCGCCGCCGGGACAGGGCTAACTGAAGCTTTCTTT. Amino acids: CSSAAGTGLTEAFF.

The chain is built from TRBV18 and TRBJ2-5; no firm D call. The CDR3 runs 16 residues. The germline V and J ends were trimmed by 2 bases and 5 bases, with 18 bases remaining between them. Looked up from germline, CDR1 is KGHSH and CDR2 is LQKENI. The CDR3 DNA is TGTGCCAGCTCACCAACAAATTCGGACCTCGGGGAGACCCAGTACTTC. Protein sequence: CASSPTNSDLGETQYF.

The CDR3 DNA reads TGTGCCACCGCCCGGGACAGGCAATCCCGATACGAGCAGTACTTC. Translation gives CATARDRQSRYEQYF. The chain combines TRBV15 with TRBJ2-7, with 8 nucleotides matching TRBD1. The CDR3 covers 15 residues. Trimming at V came to 8 bases and at J to 4 bases, leaving 13 bases not matched to a gene. Germline values: CDR1 LNHNV, CDR2 YYDKDF (reference sequence).

V usage is TRBV23-1 and J usage is TRBJ1-5, with no clear D. TRBV23-1 is sorted into the ORF group, with uncertain function. There are 14 residues in the CDR3. V dropped 3 bases and J dropped 5 bases, with 11 bases sitting between them. This CDR3 is CASSHPKSDQPQHF. The CDR3, as DNA: TGCGCCAGCAGTCATCCCAAGTCGGATCAGCCCCAGCATTTT.

The rearrangement links TRBV6-1 to TRBJ2-1; unclear D gene. Looked up from germline, CDR1 is MNHNS and CDR2 is SASEGT. The germline V and J ends were trimmed by 7 bases and 4 bases, with 8 bases remaining between them. This CDR3 contains 12 residues. CDR3: CASTPSYNEQFF. DNA of the CDR3: TGTGCCAGCACCCCGAGTTACAATGAGCAGTTCTTC.

V gene TRBV15 combines with J gene TRBJ1-5; D uncertain. V was pared by 0 bases and J by 5 bases, with 8 bases between. CDR1 LNHNV and CDR2 YYDKDF come from the germline V gene (reference sequence). The length of the CDR3 is 14 residues. Written as DNA, the CDR3 is TGTGCCACCAGCAGAGACTGGGGAGATCAGCCCCAGCATTTT. Translated, it gives CATSRDWGDQPQHF.

The rearrangement links TRBV18 to TRBJ1-5, with a tentative D call TRBD1 (6 bases). The germline gives CDR1 KGHSH, CDR2 LQKENI. This CDR3 has 17 residues. V was shortened by 2 bases and J by 2 bases, with 16 bases between the two germline ends. DNA of the CDR3: TGTGCCAGCTCACCAGCCTTAGGGGGGGGTGGCAATCAGCCCCAGCATTTT. It is translated as CASSPALGGGGNQPQHF.

Only a few counts were recorded for this clone. The rearrangement links TRBV10-3 to TRBJ2-1; no clear D. V was cut by 6 bases and J by 7 bases, with 10 bases left in between. Looked up from germline, CDR1 is ENHRY and CDR2 is SYGVKD. The CDR3 totals 12 residues. CDR3 protein: CAISHDENEQFF. CDR3 DNA sequence: TGTGCCATCAGCCACGACGAGAATGAGCAGTTCTTC.

This clone was detected ten times or more. The chain is built from TRBV7-2 and TRBJ2-7, with D hard to call. The CDR3 contains 13 residues. V gave up 5 bases and J gave up 5 bases, with 13 bases separating them. CDR1 is SGHTA and CDR2 is FQGNSA in the germline V gene. CDR3: CASSQMGGNEQYF. CDR3 sequence (DNA): TGTGCCAGCAGCCAAATGGGCGGTAACGAGCAGTACTTC.

V usage is TRBV6-1 and J usage is TRBJ2-5; D is ambiguous. Per the germline V gene, CDR1 is MNHNS and CDR2 is SASEGT. The CDR3 covers 14 residues. V was trimmed by 7 bases and J by 2 bases, leaving 14 bases between them. The CDR3, as DNA: TGTGCCAGCAACCCCAGGCTACCACAAGAGACCCAGTACTTC. It yields the protein CASNPRLPQETQYF.